Given below is one T cell receptor beta chain in context. The antigen is unknown. CDR1 SGHTA and CDR2 FQGTGA come from the germline V gene. The CDR3 consists of 14 residues. V lost 5 bases to trimming and J lost 10 bases, with 18 bases between them. Produced via immunoSEQ multiplex PCR; TCRdb's table is partial and in-frame only. The top ten hold 6.9% of the sample, which has roughly 160,000 clones, 80% to 90% seen once. This sample stems from a study of T cell responses to AZD1222 COVID-19 vaccine. Across the study: Analyses pooled second doses at about 4 or about 12 weeks. Findings of the study overall: Increases in Spike-specific TCR breadth and depth were seen after two AZD1222 doses. Across the whole spike, CD4 TCRs peaked at regions 160-218 and 743-854. Among the donors, most were white British and more were female, and clonal diversity was possibly underestimated.

Here the sequenced sample was peripheral blood, taken on day 0 of AZD1222 vaccination. This receptor was obtained from an adult in good health. The J gene is TRBJ2-1, the V gene TRBV7-3; D uncertain. The CDR3 spells CASSIDTFTKEQFF. CDR3 nucleotides: TGTGCCAGCAGCATTGACACATTTACCAAAGAGCAGTTCTTC.